The 25 T cell receptor beta chains presented below share a single source sample, sequenced in a study of vaccination and CD4 T cells after COVID-19. Sequencing of the DNA from cultured CD4+ T cells was carried out with the Oncomine TCR Beta short-read assay. TCRdb used MiXCR to reprocess the PCR reads, holding one entry per CDR3 protein. The table lists about 13,000 distinct CDR3 sequences, more than 70% of them singletons. Stated treatment: approximately 9-day PBMC culture with coronavirus spike peptide pools or control peptides (ViraFEST assay). No antigen is known for these receptors. The sample consisted of CD4+ T cells from blood, cultured in vitro. Receptors were obtained from a human donor who had recovered from COVID-19.

The J gene is TRBJ1-6, the V gene TRBV11-2; 10 bases are a match to TRBD1. There are 18 residues in the CDR3. Germline-derived CDR1 and CDR2 are SGHAT and FQNNGV. Trimming took 1 base from V and 8 from J; bases not matched to a gene: 11. Written as DNA, the CDR3 is TGTGCCAGCAGCTTAGTACCCCCTGGGGACAGGGGATATTCACCCCTCCACTTT. It is translated as CASSLVPPGDRGYSPLHF.

The CDR3 nucleotides are TGTGCCATCAGTGATAGGGGACCCTATAATTCACCCCTCCACTTT. Translating it yields CAISDRGPYNSPLHF. The V call is TRBV10-3, the J call TRBJ1-6, with D possibly TRBD1 on 5 matching bases. Trimming pared 3 bases from V and 2 bases from J, leaving 8 bases between. The germline V gene has CDR1 ENHRY and CDR2 SYGVKD. The CDR3 spans 15 residues.

The chain recombines TRBV6-6 with TRBJ1-5, with D possibly matching TRBD1 (6 bases). The CDR3 contains 14 residues. V was clipped by 4 bases and J by 7 bases, with 14 bases between them. Germline CDR1 MNHNY, CDR2 SVGAGI (reference sequence). The CDR3 DNA reads as TGTGCCAGCAGTTGGGGGGGGCTAGGCCAGCCCCAGCATTTT. As protein: CASSWGGLGQPQHF.

The chain uses TRBV20-1 and TRBJ2-1; 8 bases agree with TRBD2. Unmatched junction bases numbered 10, after V lost 0 bases and J lost 6 bases. Germline lookup yields CDR1 DFQATT and CDR2 SNEGSKA (reference sequence). The CDR3 has 16 residues. CDR3 in amino acids: CSARDPLAGGSNEQFF. In DNA, the CDR3 is TGCAGTGCTAGAGATCCCCTCGCGGGAGGATCCAATGAGCAGTTCTTC.

The chain employs TRBV7-2 and TRBJ1-5; D is ambiguous. The CDR3 totals 16 residues. Trimming left V 5 bases short and J 0 bases short, with 14 bases between. CDR1 and CDR2 from the germline V gene are SGHTA and FQGNSA. The CDR3 DNA sequence: TGTGCCAGCAGCACATCCGCCGCGTATAGCAATCAGCCCCAGCATTTT. Translated, it gives CASSTSAAYSNQPQHF.

The chain carries TRBV7-2 and TRBJ2-6; perhaps TRBD1 as D (5 bases). CDR1 is SGHTA, CDR2 FQGNSA, per germline. CDR3 length: 17 amino acids. With 7 bases removed from V and 0 bases from J, the gap between germline ends came to 16 bases. In DNA form, the CDR3 reads TGTGCCAGCACCACGAGGCGACAGCTCTCTGGGGCCAACGTCCTGACTTTC. Its protein product is CASTTRRQLSGANVLTF.

The chain recombines TRBV20-1 with TRBJ2-6; D is ambiguous. The CDR3 extends over 14 amino acids. In germline, CDR1 is DFQATT, CDR2 SNEGSKA (reference sequence). V was clipped by 3 bases and J by 4 bases, with 10 bases between them. The CDR3: CSARPTLGANVLTF. The CDR3 DNA reads as TGCAGTGCTAGGCCCACCCTCGGGGCCAACGTCCTGACTTTC.

In its sample, this clonotype was seen a few times. This chain joins TRBV7-2 and TRBJ2-7; 12 positions agree with TRBD2. CDR1 is SGHTA, CDR2 FQGNSA, per germline. Germline trimming cut 6 bases from V and 6 bases from J; bases unmatched to any gene: 12. The CDR3 runs to 16 residues. In DNA, the CDR3 is TGTGCCAGCAGTCCGACCGGGACTAGCGGGTTGGGCGAGCAGTACTTC. Translated, it gives CASSPTGTSGLGEQYF.

This clonotype is judged medium-sized (0.01 to 0.1%). The chain recombines TRBV20-1 with TRBJ2-3; D is possibly TRBD2 (5 bases). The CDR3 sequence is 13 residues long. Germline-derived CDR1 and CDR2 are DFQATT and SNEGSKA (reference sequence). CDR3 bases: TGCGCGGCGGGCGATCACCTTCAAAATACGCAGTATTTT. It encodes CAAGDHLQNTQYF.

The chain combines TRBV12-3 or TRBV12-4 with TRBJ2-7; 7 bases align to TRBD1. V was pared by 6 bases and J by 3 bases, with 8 bases of the junction left unmatched. CDR3 length equals 14 residues. The CDR3 nucleotides read TGTGCCAGCAGACCCTCGGCAGGGGGCTACGAGCAGTACTTC. Encoded protein: CASRPSAGGYEQYF.

CDR3 nucleotides: TGTGCCAGCAGTTGGGGGGGGCTAGGCCGGCCCCAGCATTTT. Residues: CASSWGGLGRPQHF. This chain joins TRBV6-5 and TRBJ1-5; D possibly corresponds to TRBD1 (6 bases). The CDR3 has 14 amino acids. Germline loops: CDR1 MNHEY, CDR2 SVGAGI. V dropped 4 bases and J dropped 9 bases, with 16 bases sitting between them.

This chain links TRBV6-1 with TRBJ2-6, with TRBD1 matching over 10 bases. Trimming took 6 bases from V and 4 from J; bases not matched to a gene: 3. The germline V gene has CDR1 MNHNS and CDR2 SASEGT. The CDR3 has 15 residues. The CDR3 loop is CASRTGGSGANVLTF. As DNA, the CDR3 is TGTGCCAGCAGGACAGGGGGCTCCGGGGCCAACGTCCTGACTTTC.

In its sample, this clonotype was seen once. The chain combines TRBV5-4 with TRBJ2-5, with 9 nucleotides matching TRBD2. V trimming: 0 bases; J trimming: 4 bases; junction bases outside the gene matches: 7. Germline V lookup: CDR1 SGHNT, CDR2 YYREEE (reference sequence). The CDR3 is made up of 16 amino acids. The CDR3 region is CASSLALAGLIETQYF. Written as DNA, the CDR3 is TGTGCCAGCAGCTTGGCGCTAGCGGGACTTATAGAGACCCAGTACTTC.

The rearrangement uses TRBV19 and TRBJ1-1; 9 nucleotides align to TRBD1. V was pared by 6 bases and J by 5 bases, with 10 bases of the junction left unmatched. Per the germline V gene, CDR1 is LNHDA and CDR2 is SQIVND (reference sequence). The CDR3 contains 15 residues. DNA for the CDR3: TGTGCCAGTAGCTCACAAACGACAGGGGGGACTGAAGCTTTCTTT. Amino acids: CASSSQTTGGTEAFF.

The chain carries TRBV20-1 and TRBJ1-2; D possibly corresponds to TRBD1 (6 bases). The CDR3 sequence is 17 residues long. V lost 1 base and J 6 bases, leaving 24 bases between the germline ends. CDR1 is DFQATT and CDR2 is SNEGSKA in the germline V gene (reference sequence). CDR3 sequence reads: CSARVFPFAGDFDGYTF. CDR3 nucleotides: TGCAGTGCTAGAGTGTTCCCGTTTGCAGGGGACTTCGATGGCTACACCTTC.

A single count supports this clonotype. V gene TRBV28 combines with J gene TRBJ1-3; TRBD1 aligns across 9 bases. Germline CDR1 reads MDHEN; CDR2 reads SYDVKM. V trimming: 10 bases; J trimming: 4 bases; junction bases outside the gene matches: 8. CDR3 length equals 14 residues. The CDR3 loop is CAIQGAGAGNTIYF. The CDR3 DNA sequence: TGTGCCATACAGGGGGCGGGGGCCGGAAACACCATATATTTT.

The chain employs TRBV7-9 and TRBJ1-3; unclear D gene. The ends were cut back, 0 bases at V and 0 bases at J, with 9 bases in the middle. Germline CDR1 reads SEHNR; CDR2 reads FQNEAQ (reference sequence). The CDR3 runs 16 residues. CDR3 DNA: TGTGCCAGCAGCTTAGCGCAGTTGAGCTCTGGAAACACCATATATTTT. It is translated as CASSLAQLSSGNTIYF.

The rearrangement links TRBV19 to TRBJ2-7; possible D gene TRBD1, 6 bases. This CDR3 is built from 15 residues. Looked up from germline, CDR1 is LNHDA and CDR2 is SQIVND (reference sequence). Deletions cut 3 bases from V and 0 bases from J, with 12 bases between. The CDR3 protein is CASSMGRGSSYEQYF. The CDR3 DNA follows: TGTGCCAGTAGTATGGGCAGGGGAAGCTCCTACGAGCAGTACTTC.

This clonotype has a single count. The rearrangement links TRBV10-3 to TRBJ2-7, with TRBD2 matching 7 bases. CDR3 size: 13 residues. The germline gives CDR1 ENHRY, CDR2 SYGVKD. Trimming cost V 2 bases and J 5 bases; bases outside gene matches: 3. The CDR3 DNA is TGTGCCATCAGTGAGCGGGGGGAGGACGAGCAGTACTTC. Protein sequence: CAISERGEDEQYF.

The V gene is TRBV28, the J gene TRBJ1-2; 8 nucleotides line up with TRBD1. The germline V gene has CDR1 MDHEN and CDR2 SYDVKM. CDR3 length equals 15 residues. Trimming took 5 bases from V and 0 from J; bases not matched to a gene: 5. CDR3 bases: TGTGCCAGCAGTGCATCACAGGGGGCTAACTATGGCTACACCTTC. Its translation is CASSASQGANYGYTF.

In its sample, this clonotype was seen a few times. This chain links TRBV28 with TRBJ1-5, with 9 bases aligning to TRBD1. V trimming: 5 bases; J trimming: 2 bases; junction bases outside the gene matches: 4. The CDR3 is made up of 15 amino acids. CDR1 and CDR2 (germline): MDHEN, SYDVKM. The CDR3 reads CASSTNRGRNQPQHF. The DNA of the CDR3 is TGTGCCAGCAGTACTAACAGGGGGCGCAATCAGCCCCAGCATTTT.

The V gene is TRBV12-5, the J gene TRBJ1-2, with D tentatively TRBD1 (5 bases). Germline CDR1 is LGHNT and CDR2 is FRNRAP. V was shortened by 6 bases and J by 0 bases, with 11 bases between the two germline ends. This CDR3 region has 14 residues. CDR3 residues: CASGLTDANYGYTF. The CDR3 nucleotides read TGTGCTAGTGGCCTGACAGACGCTAACTATGGCTACACCTTC.

The chain's CDR3 is CASRPGLHTGELFF. CDR3 in DNA: TGTGCCAGTAGACCGGGACTTCACACCGGGGAGCTGTTTTTT. The J gene is TRBJ2-2, the V gene TRBV19; D might be TRBD2 (6 bases). Trimming shortened V by 6 bases and J by 3 bases, and 11 bases separated the two germline ends. The length of the CDR3 is 14 residues. The germline CDR1 and CDR2 sequences are LNHDA and SQIVND (reference sequence).

The chain joins TRBV28 to TRBJ2-2; 9 bases align to TRBD2. Germline CDR1 reads MDHEN; CDR2 reads SYDVKM. The CDR3 loop spans 16 amino acids. Trimming at V came to 5 bases and at J to 0 bases, leaving 4 bases not matched to a gene. The CDR3 is CASSASGVANTGELFF. The CDR3 nucleotides are TGTGCCAGCAGTGCTAGCGGGGTTGCGAACACCGGGGAGCTGTTTTTT.

The J gene is TRBJ1-5, the V gene TRBV27; tentatively, D is TRBD1 (5 bases). CDR3 size: 15 residues. V lost 3 bases and J 3 bases, leaving 12 bases between the germline ends. CDR1 is MNHEY and CDR2 is SMNVEV in the germline V gene (reference sequence). CDR3 amino acids: CASSFGGGFNQPQHF. The CDR3 DNA follows: TGTGCCAGCAGTTTCGGCGGGGGATTCAATCAGCCCCAGCATTTT.